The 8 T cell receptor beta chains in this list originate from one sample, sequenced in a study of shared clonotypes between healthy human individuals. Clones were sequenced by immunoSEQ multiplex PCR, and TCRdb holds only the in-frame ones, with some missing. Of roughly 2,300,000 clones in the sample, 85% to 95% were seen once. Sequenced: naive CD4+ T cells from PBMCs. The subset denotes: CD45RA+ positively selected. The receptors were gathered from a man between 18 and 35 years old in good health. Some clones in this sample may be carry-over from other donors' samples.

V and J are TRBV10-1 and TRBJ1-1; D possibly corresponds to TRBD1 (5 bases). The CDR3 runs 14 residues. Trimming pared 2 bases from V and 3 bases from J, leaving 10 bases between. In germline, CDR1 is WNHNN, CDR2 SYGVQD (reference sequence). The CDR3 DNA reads TGCGCCAGCAGTGAGACGACAGTTTACACTGAAGCTTTCTTT. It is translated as CASSETTVYTEAFF.

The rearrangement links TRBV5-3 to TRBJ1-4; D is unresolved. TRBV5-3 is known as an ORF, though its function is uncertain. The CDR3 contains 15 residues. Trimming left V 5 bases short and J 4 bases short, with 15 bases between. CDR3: CARSTPGGHNEKLFF. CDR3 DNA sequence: TGTGCCAGAAGTACCCCGGGAGGTCATAATGAAAAACTGTTTTTT.

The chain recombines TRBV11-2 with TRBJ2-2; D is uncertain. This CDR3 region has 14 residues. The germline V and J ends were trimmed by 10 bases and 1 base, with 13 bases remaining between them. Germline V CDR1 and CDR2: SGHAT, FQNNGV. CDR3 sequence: CATLKGRNTGELFF. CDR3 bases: TGTGCCACGCTAAAGGGAAGGAACACCGGGGAGCTGTTTTTT.

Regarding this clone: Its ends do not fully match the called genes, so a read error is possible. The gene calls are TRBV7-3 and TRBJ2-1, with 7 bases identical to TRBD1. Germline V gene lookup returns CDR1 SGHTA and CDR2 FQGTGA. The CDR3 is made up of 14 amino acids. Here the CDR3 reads CASSLTLTTGEQFF. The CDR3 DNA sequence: TGTGCCAGCAGCCTAACCCTGACGACAGGGGAGCAGTTCTTC.

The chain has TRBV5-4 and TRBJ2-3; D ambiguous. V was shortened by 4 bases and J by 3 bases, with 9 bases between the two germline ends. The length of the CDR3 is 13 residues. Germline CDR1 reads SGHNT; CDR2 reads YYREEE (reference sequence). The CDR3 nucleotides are TGTGCCAGCAGCAGAGTGGGGACAGATACGCAGTATTTT. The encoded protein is CASSRVGTDTQYF.

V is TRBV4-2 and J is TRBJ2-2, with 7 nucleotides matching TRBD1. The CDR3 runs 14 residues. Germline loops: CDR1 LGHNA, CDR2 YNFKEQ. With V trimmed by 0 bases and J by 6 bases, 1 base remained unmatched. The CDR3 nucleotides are TGTGCCAGCAGCCAAGAACAGGGGTCCGGGGAGCTGTTTTTT. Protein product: CASSQEQGSGELFF.

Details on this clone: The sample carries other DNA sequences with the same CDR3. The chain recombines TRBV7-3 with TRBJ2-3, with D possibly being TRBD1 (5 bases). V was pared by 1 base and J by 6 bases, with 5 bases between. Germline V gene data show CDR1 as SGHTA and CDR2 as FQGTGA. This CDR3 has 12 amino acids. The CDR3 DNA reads TGTGCCAGCAGCTTAAACAGGGATACGCAGTATTTT. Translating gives CASSLNRDTQYF.

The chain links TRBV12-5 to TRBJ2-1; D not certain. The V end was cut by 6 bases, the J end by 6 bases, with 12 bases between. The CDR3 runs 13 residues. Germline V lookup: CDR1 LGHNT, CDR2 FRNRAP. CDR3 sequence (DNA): TGTGCTAGTGGACGATCGGTCCTCAATGAGCAGTTCTTC. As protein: CASGRSVLNEQFF.